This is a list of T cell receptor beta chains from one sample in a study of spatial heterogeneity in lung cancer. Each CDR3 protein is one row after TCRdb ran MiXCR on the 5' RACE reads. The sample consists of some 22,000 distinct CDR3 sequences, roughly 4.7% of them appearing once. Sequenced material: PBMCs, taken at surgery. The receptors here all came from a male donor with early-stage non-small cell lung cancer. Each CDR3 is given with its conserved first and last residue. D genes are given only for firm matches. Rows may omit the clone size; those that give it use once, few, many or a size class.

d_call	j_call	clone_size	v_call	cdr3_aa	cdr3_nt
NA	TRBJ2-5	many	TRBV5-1	CASHFSGTQETQYF	TGCGCCAGCCACTTTAGCGGCACTCAAGAGACCCAGTACTTC
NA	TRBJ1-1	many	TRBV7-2	CASSPQGNTEAFF	TGTGCCAGCAGCCCCCAAGGGAACACTGAAGCTTTCTTT
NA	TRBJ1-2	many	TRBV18	CASSPPGPTGYGYTF	TGTGCCAGCTCACCACCTGGGCCCACCGGCTATGGCTACACCTTC
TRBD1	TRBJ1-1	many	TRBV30	CAWSPGTGPNTEAFF	TGTGCCTGGAGTCCTGGGACAGGTCCCAACACTGAAGCTTTCTTT
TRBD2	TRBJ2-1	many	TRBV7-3	CASSVHSGGTANEQFF	TGTGCCAGCAGCGTACATAGCGGGGGGACTGCCAATGAGCAGTTCTTC
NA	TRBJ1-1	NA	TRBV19	CASSIDGAPQAFF	TGTGCCAGTAGTATAGATGGAGCACCTCAGGCTTTCTTT
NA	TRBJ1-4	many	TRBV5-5	CASSLGPGPGGATNEKLFF	TGTGCCAGCAGCTTGGGTCCAGGCCCCGGGGGTGCAACTAATGAAAAACTGTTTTTT
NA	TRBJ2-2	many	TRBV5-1	CASSLRLAGGELFF	TGCGCCAGCAGTCTTCGGCTAGCCGGCGGGGAGCTGTTTTTT
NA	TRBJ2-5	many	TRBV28	CASSLGGAGETQYF	TGTGCCAGCAGTTTGGGGGGGGCAGGAGAGACCCAGTACTTC
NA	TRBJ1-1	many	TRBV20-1	CSAGSHFGAEAFF	TGCAGTGCTGGGTCACACTTTGGTGCTGAAGCTTTCTTT
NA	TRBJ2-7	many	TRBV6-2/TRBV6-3	CASSYPLGETYEQYF	TGTGCCAGCAGTTACCCCTTGGGGGAGACCTACGAGCAGTACTTC
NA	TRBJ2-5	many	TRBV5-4	CASSEMWLRETQYF	TGTGCCAGCAGCGAGATGTGGTTGAGAGAGACCCAGTACTTC
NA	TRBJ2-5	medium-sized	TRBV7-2	CASSLGGDGETQYF	TGTGCCAGCAGCTTAGGGGGGGACGGGGAGACCCAGTACTTC
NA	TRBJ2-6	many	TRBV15	CATSPGLTGANVLTF	TGTGCCACCAGTCCGGGGCTAACGGGGGCCAACGTCCTGACTTTC
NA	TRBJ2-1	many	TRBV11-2	CASSPGPPYNEQFF	TGTGCCAGCAGCCCGGGGCCGCCCTACAATGAGCAGTTCTTC
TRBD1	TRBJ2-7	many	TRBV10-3	CAIRRQGAGEQYF	TGTGCCATCAGGCGGCAGGGGGCAGGGGAGCAGTACTTC
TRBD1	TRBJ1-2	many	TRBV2	CASRVQGRNYGYTF	TGTGCCAGCAGGGTACAGGGGCGAAACTATGGCTACACCTTC
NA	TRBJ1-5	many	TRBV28	CASSSPGTTKPQHF	TGTGCCAGCAGTTCCCCCGGGACGACGAAGCCCCAGCATTTT
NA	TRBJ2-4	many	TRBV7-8	CASSSPTQPFQYF	TGTGCCAGCAGCTCCCCGACGCAGCCGTTTCAGTACTTC
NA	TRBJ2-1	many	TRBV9	CASSVAGGPLNEQFF	TGTGCCAGCAGCGTCGCGGGTGGACCCCTAAATGAGCAGTTCTTC
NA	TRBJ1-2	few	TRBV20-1	CSARDPKANYGYTF	TGCAGTGCTAGAGATCCGAAAGCTAACTATGGCTACACCTTC
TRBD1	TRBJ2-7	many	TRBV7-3	CASSSRSGTGGSEQYF	TGTGCCAGCAGCTCGCGGTCCGGGACAGGGGGCTCCGAGCAGTACTTC
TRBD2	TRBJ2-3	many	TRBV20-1	CSAQVGGTDTQYF	TGCAGTGCCCAGGTCGGGGGGACAGATACGCAGTATTTT
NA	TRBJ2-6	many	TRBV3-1	CASSQEIRRGNVLTF	TGTGCCAGCAGCCAAGAAATTCGACGGGGCAACGTCCTGACTTTC
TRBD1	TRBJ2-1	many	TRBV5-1	CASRTGQGNEQFF	TGCGCCAGCCGGACAGGGCAGGGCAATGAGCAGTTCTTC
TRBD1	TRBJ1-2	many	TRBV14	CASSLDRDRGLYGYTF	TGTGCCAGCAGCCTAGACCGGGACAGAGGCCTCTATGGCTACACCTTC
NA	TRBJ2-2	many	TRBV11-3	CASSLTRTGELFF	TGTGCCAGCAGCTTAACTAGAACCGGGGAGCTGTTTTTT
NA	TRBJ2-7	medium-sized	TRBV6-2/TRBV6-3	CASSYPRAGREQYF	TGTGCCAGCAGTTACCCGCGAGCAGGGCGCGAGCAGTACTTC
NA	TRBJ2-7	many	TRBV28	CASNTLGGSYEQYF	TGTGCCAGCAATACCTTAGGGGGCTCCTACGAGCAGTACTTC
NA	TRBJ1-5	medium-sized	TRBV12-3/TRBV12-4	CASSFRSNQPQHF	TGTGCCAGCAGTTTCAGGTCCAATCAGCCCCAGCATTTT
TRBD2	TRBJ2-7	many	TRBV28	CASSFSGTSGPSYEQYF	TGTGCCAGCAGTTTTTCCGGGACTAGCGGGCCGTCCTACGAGCAGTACTTC
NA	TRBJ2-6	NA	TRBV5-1	CASSLGSVSGANVLTF	TGCGCCAGCAGCTTGGGGTCAGTCTCTGGGGCCAACGTCCTGACTTTC
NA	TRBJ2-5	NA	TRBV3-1	CASSLSWDPRETQYF	TGTGCCAGCAGCCTCTCTTGGGACCCCAGGGAGACCCAGTACTTC
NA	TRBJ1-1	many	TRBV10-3	CAHGTNLNTEAFF	TGTGCCCATGGGACAAATCTGAACACTGAAGCTTTCTTT
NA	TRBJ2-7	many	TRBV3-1	CASSPTGYEQYF	TGTGCCAGCAGCCCGACGGGCTACGAGCAGTACTTC
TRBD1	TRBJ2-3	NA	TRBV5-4	CASSLEGTGGTDTQYF	TGTGCCAGCAGCCTGGAGGGGACAGGGGGCACAGATACGCAGTATTTT
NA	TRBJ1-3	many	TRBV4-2	CASSQDVTIGSGNTIYF	TGTGCCAGCAGCCAAGATGTAACAATTGGCTCTGGAAACACCATATATTTT
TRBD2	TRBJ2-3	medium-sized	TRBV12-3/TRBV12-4	CASTLTGGGTDTQYF	TGTGCCAGCACCCTCACGGGAGGAGGCACAGATACGCAGTATTTT
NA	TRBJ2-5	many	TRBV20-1	CSARTPMRAQGQETQYF	TGCAGTGCTAGAACCCCCATGAGGGCCCAAGGGCAAGAGACCCAGTACTTC
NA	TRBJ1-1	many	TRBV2	CATQGQMNTEAFF	TGTGCCACCCAAGGGCAGATGAACACTGAAGCTTTCTTT
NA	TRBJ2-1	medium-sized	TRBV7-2	CASSPRIGNEQFF	TGTGCCAGCAGCCCCCGAATCGGCAATGAGCAGTTCTTC
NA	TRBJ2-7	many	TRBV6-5	CASSNPLFYEQYF	TGTGCCAGCAGCAACCCGCTCTTCTACGAGCAGTACTTC
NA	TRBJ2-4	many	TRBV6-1	CASSPGRGEPSIQYF	TGTGCCAGCAGCCCGGGAAGGGGGGAACCTTCAATTCAGTACTTC
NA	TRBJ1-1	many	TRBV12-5	CASGPRQVKNTEAFF	TGTGCTAGTGGTCCACGACAGGTAAAGAACACTGAAGCTTTCTTT
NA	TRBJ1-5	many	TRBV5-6	CASSLGPDPNQPQHF	TGTGCCAGCAGCTTGGGTCCGGATCCTAATCAGCCCCAGCATTTT
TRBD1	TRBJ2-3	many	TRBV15	CATSRDSGTGVADTQYF	TGTGCCACCAGCAGAGATTCCGGGACAGGGGTGGCAGATACGCAGTATTTT
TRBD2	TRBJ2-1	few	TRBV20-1	CSARPQPGLAGTSEQFF	TGCAGTGCTAGACCTCAACCGGGACTAGCGGGAACGAGTGAGCAGTTCTTC
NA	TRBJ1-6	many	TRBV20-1	CSAPPPPGTANSPLHF	TGCAGTGCCCCACCCCCCCCCGGGACGGCCAATTCACCCCTCCACTTT
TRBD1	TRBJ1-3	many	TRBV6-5	CASSYSRDSTHSGNTIYF	TGTGCCAGCAGTTACTCGCGGGACAGTACCCACTCTGGAAACACCATATATTTT
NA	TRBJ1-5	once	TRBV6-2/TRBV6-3	CASSYLGVVSLSVGNQPQHF	TGTGCCAGCAGTTATCTCGGTGTTGTGAGCCTATCGGTAGGGAATCAGCCCCAGCATTTT
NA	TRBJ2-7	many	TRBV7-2	CASSGRSGEQYF	TGTGCCAGCAGCGGCAGGTCGGGCGAGCAGTACTTC
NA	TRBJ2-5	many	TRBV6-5	CASSSGGPQETQYF	TGTGCCAGCAGTTCCGGCGGCCCCCAAGAGACCCAGTACTTC
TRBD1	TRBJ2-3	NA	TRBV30	CAWSTGTGFTDTQYF	TGTGCCTGGAGTACCGGGACAGGGTTTACAGATACGCAGTATTTT
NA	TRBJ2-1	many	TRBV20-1	CSAPIRSSYNEQFF	TGCAGTGCACCAATCCGCTCCTCCTACAATGAGCAGTTCTTC
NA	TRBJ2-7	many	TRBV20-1	CSARRGNIYEQYF	TGCAGTGCTAGACGGGGGAATATCTACGAGCAGTACTTC
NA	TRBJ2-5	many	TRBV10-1	CASSDQLGRETQYF	TGCGCCAGCAGTGACCAATTAGGGCGGGAGACCCAGTACTTC
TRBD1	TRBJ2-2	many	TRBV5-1	CASSLAAGGAGELFF	TGCGCCAGCAGCTTGGCGGCAGGGGGAGCCGGGGAGCTGTTTTTT
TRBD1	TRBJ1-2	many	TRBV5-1	CASSPGGQGSYGYTF	TGCGCCAGCAGCCCGGGGGGACAGGGTAGCTATGGCTACACCTTC